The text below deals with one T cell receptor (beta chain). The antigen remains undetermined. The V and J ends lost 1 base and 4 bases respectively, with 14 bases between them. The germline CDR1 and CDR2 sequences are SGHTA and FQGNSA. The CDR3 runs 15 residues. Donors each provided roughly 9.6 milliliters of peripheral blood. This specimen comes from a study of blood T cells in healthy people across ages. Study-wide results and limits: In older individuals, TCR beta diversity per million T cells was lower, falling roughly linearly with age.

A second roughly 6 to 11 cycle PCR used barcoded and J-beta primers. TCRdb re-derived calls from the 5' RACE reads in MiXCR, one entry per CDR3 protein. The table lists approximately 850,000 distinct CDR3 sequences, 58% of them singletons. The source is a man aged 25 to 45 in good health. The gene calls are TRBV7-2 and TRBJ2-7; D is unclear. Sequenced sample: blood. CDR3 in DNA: TGTGCCAGCAGCTTAGTGGCGGATCCGAATTACGAGCAGTACTTC. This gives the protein CASSLVADPNYEQYF.